This T cell receptor (beta chain) came from a study of blood T cell repertoires in COVID-19. About the research overall: The analysed material was cDNA or gDNA that came from T cells, B-cell-depleted T cells, or PBMCs.

The table came from immunoSEQ multiplex PCR; TCRdb's copy has only in-frame clones and leaves some out. Here the sample spans some 45,000 clones, more than 70% being singletons. Trimming removed 4 bases at V and 13 bases at J, with 13 bases between. The germline gives CDR1 MDHEN, CDR2 SYDVKM. CDR3 length: 11 residues. The specimen sequenced was peripheral blood. The chain combines TRBV28 with TRBJ1-2, with a possible D match to TRBD1 (5 bases). This TCR was recovered from a man between 65 and 85 years old with acute or convalescent COVID-19. In DNA, the CDR3 is TGTGCCAGCAGTTCCACCGGGGGACCCACCTTC. Protein product: CASSSTGGPTF.